The 28 T cell receptor beta chains below come from one sample, sequenced in a study of blood T cells in healthy people across ages. Alongside a J-beta primer mix, a sample-barcoded 5' primer served in a second PCR lasting 7 to 11 cycles. TCRdb reprocessed the 5' RACE reads with MiXCR, giving one entry per CDR3 protein. The sample holds about 570,000 distinct CDR3 sequences, 25% to 30% seen once. The sample comprised blood. All receptors derive from a woman in her seventies in good health.

This clonotype was picked up a small number of times. J is TRBJ2-3 and V is TRBV5-5, with D unclear. The V and J ends lost 8 bases and 2 bases respectively, with 12 bases between them. The CDR3 is 13 residues long. Germline V gene data show CDR1 as SGHKS and CDR2 as YYEKEE (reference sequence). The CDR3 DNA reads TGTGCCAGTAAGACCCAGAACACAGATACGCAGTATTTT. Its translation is CASKTQNTDTQYF.

This clonotype was seen a handful of times. The genes are TRBV5-1 and TRBJ2-1, with D possibly TRBD1 on 6 matching bases. The assigned J gene may be wrong: the sequence end matches TRBJ2-7 better. CDR3 size: 13 residues. Germline V gives CDR1 SGHRS, CDR2 YFSETQ. This chain's CDR3 is CASSLDRVREQYF. CDR3 bases: TGCGCCAGCAGCTTGGACAGGGTGCGAGAGCAGTACTTC.

This clonotype was detected a few times. Written as DNA, the CDR3 is TGTGCCAGCAGTCCCCCGACAGGTTTACAGAACACTGAAGCTTTCTTT. It specifies CASSPPTGLQNTEAFF. V is TRBV6-6 and J is TRBJ1-1; D is possibly TRBD1 (6 bases). CDR3 size: 16 residues. Germline CDR1 reads MNHNY; CDR2 reads SVGAGI (reference sequence). V shed 5 bases and J shed 1 base, with 17 bases lying between them.

The chain employs TRBV6-2 or TRBV6-3 and TRBJ2-1, with a weak D call TRBD1 (6 bases). The V gene lost 6 bases and the J gene lost 2 bases, with 8 bases spanning the gap. The V gene's germline CDR1 is MNHEY and CDR2 SVGEGT. The CDR3 runs to 13 residues. This CDR3 is CASSRDTYNEQFF. As DNA, the CDR3 is TGTGCCAGCAGCAGGGACACCTACAATGAGCAGTTCTTC.

This clonotype occurred a few times. This CDR3 is CASSLGRVANEKLFF. The DNA of the CDR3 is TGCGCCAGCAGCTTGGGAAGGGTAGCTAATGAAAAACTGTTTTTT. The rearrangement uses TRBV5-1 and TRBJ1-4, with D hard to call. From germline, CDR1 is SGHRS and CDR2 YFSETQ. This CDR3 comprises 15 residues. Trimming shortened V by 0 bases and J by 3 bases, and 9 bases separated the two germline ends.

This rearrangement joins TRBV20-1 to TRBJ1-2; D is ambiguous. Trimming stripped 2 bases from V and 6 bases from J, with 19 bases between. The V gene's germline CDR1 is DFQATT and CDR2 SNEGSKA (reference sequence). This CDR3 has 15 residues. The CDR3, as DNA: TGCAGTGCTAGAAGACTGGGCCTCCCGGTCGATGGCTACACCTTC. As protein: CSARRLGLPVDGYTF.

The chain combines TRBV6-5 with TRBJ2-4, with D possibly called TRBD1 or TRBD2 (5 bases each). V was cut by 2 bases and J by 1 base, with 18 bases left in between. CDR1 is MNHEY, CDR2 SVGAGI, per germline. This CDR3 region has 18 residues. Here the CDR3 DNA reads TGTGCCAGCAGTTACGGTGGACGGGGACCTGCCGCCAAAAACATTCAGTACTTC. Its protein is CASSYGGRGPAAKNIQYF.

The chain has TRBV29-1 and TRBJ1-1; no clear D. Looked up from germline, CDR1 is SQVTM and CDR2 is ANQGSEA. The CDR3 length is 12 residues. The V gene lost 7 bases and the J gene lost 2 bases, with 11 bases spanning the gap. The CDR3 DNA follows: TGCAGCGCAACTCGGATCAACACTGAAGCTTTCTTT. Protein product: CSATRINTEAFF.

This clonotype was detected a few times. V usage is TRBV4-3 and J usage is TRBJ2-7, with TRBD2 identical over 10 bases. The DNA matches TRBJ2-1 better at its end, which makes the J call doubtful. Germline assignment: CDR1 LGHNA and CDR2 YSLEER. CDR3 size: 18 residues. The CDR3 DNA reads TGCGCCAGCAGCCAAGATCGAGGTAGCGGGGGGCTTAAGGATGAGCAGTTCTTC. Translating it yields CASSQDRGSGGLKDEQFF.

The chain uses TRBV29-1 and TRBJ2-3; D is possibly TRBD1 or TRBD2 (6 bases each). V dropped 8 bases and J dropped 4 bases, with 19 bases sitting between them. The CDR3 runs 14 residues. In germline, CDR1 is SQVTM, CDR2 ANQGSEA. CDR3 nucleotide sequence: TGCAGCCAGGGCCGAGGGGGGCGAGCAGATACGCAGTATTTT. Translation gives CSQGRGGRADTQYF.

V is TRBV4-1 and J is TRBJ1-6; D perhaps matches TRBD1 (5 bases). Trimming pared 0 bases from V and 7 bases from J, leaving 7 bases between. Germline V gene data show CDR1 as MGHRA and CDR2 as YSYEKL. The CDR3 runs 14 residues. Written as DNA, the CDR3 is TGCGCCAGCAGCCAAGAGGGGGGGAATTCACCCCTCCACTTT. Encoded protein: CASSQEGGNSPLHF.

This clonotype was found a few times. This CDR3 is CASSRPPVWANEQFF. Here the CDR3 DNA reads TGTGCCAGCAGCCGACCACCGGTTTGGGCAAACGAGCAGTTCTTC. This chain joins TRBV6-2 or TRBV6-3 and TRBJ2-1; D remains ambiguous. Trimming removed 6 bases from V and 10 bases from J, with 22 bases in between. The CDR3 sequence is 15 residues long. The germline CDR1 and CDR2 sequences are MNHEY and SVGEGT.

This clonotype was counted between two and nine times. The chain joins TRBV6-6 to TRBJ1-5; TRBD1 aligns across 7 bases. Germline trimming cut 7 bases from V and 10 bases from J; bases unmatched to any gene: 10. CDR3 length: 13 residues. From germline, CDR1 is MNHNY and CDR2 SVGAGI (reference sequence). In DNA form, the CDR3 reads TGTGCCAGCACCGGACAGGAGCTGCAACCCCAGCATTTT. It is translated as CASTGQELQPQHF.

This clonotype came up a few times. J is TRBJ1-2 and V is TRBV7-2; TRBD1 is a possible D gene (5 bases). Germline CDR1 SGHTA, CDR2 FQGNSA. CDR3 length equals 12 residues. V was cut by 2 bases and J by 12 bases, with 13 bases left in between. The CDR3 sequence is CASSLWGEGDTF. The CDR3 nucleotides read TGTGCCAGCAGCTTATGGGGGGAAGGAGACACCTTC.

This clonotype was observed a few times. The chain recombines TRBV3-1 with TRBJ2-4; D might be TRBD1 (6 bases). Germline V gene data show CDR1 as LGHDT and CDR2 as YNNKEL (reference sequence). The CDR3 extends over 12 amino acids. Trimming took 8 bases from V and 2 from J, leaving 7 bases between them. In DNA form, the CDR3 reads TGTGCCAGCGGGACAACCAAAAACATTCAGTACTTC. Encoded protein: CASGTTKNIQYF.

The J gene is TRBJ2-1, the V gene TRBV12-3 or TRBV12-4; no definite D call. Trimming pared 6 bases from V and 6 bases from J, leaving 24 bases between. This CDR3 has 17 amino acids. CDR3 DNA sequence: TGTGCCAGCAGCTATTCTTTTAGCACCTCCTCGGTCAATGAGCAGTTCTTC. Translating gives CASSYSFSTSSVNEQFF.

V is TRBV18 and J is TRBJ1-1; D is undetermined. The ends were cut back, 2 bases at V and 1 base at J, with 8 bases in the middle. Germline CDR1 reads KGHSH; CDR2 reads LQKENI. This CDR3 contains 14 residues. The CDR3 sequence: CASSPLDGNTEAFF. CDR3 DNA sequence: TGTGCCAGCTCACCATTGGACGGGAACACTGAAGCTTTCTTT.

This clonotype was observed a few times. The chain combines TRBV7-8 with TRBJ1-5; no clear D gene. V gave up 5 bases and J gave up 0 bases, with 32 bases separating them. This CDR3 region has 22 residues. The V gene's germline CDR1 is SGHVS and CDR2 FQNEAQ. The CDR3 sequence: CASSSFSHPRISGLYSNQPQHF. The DNA of the CDR3 is TGTGCCAGCAGCAGTTTCTCACACCCCAGGATCAGTGGCCTTTATAGCAATCAGCCCCAGCATTTT. Variable domain in full (rest from reference TRBV7-8 and TRBJ1-5): GAGVSQSPRYKVAKRGQDVALRCDPISGHVSLFWYQQALGQGPEFLTYFQNEAQLDKSGLPSDRFFAERPEGSVSTLKIQRTQQEDSAVYLCASSSFSHPRISGLYSNQPQHFGDGTRLSIL.

The genes are TRBV5-1 and TRBJ2-5; D could derive from TRBD1 or TRBD2 (6 bases each). CDR1 and CDR2 (germline): SGHRS, YFSETQ. The V gene lost 3 bases and the J gene lost 5 bases, with 17 bases spanning the gap. The CDR3 runs 15 residues. The CDR3 nucleotides read TGCGCCAGCAGCTCTCTGTGGGGGGCTGGTGAGACCCAGTACTTC. Amino acid sequence: CASSSLWGAGETQYF.

This clonotype has just one count. CDR3 in amino acids: CSARDPRGLAGETQYF. CDR3 nucleotide sequence: TGCAGTGCTAGAGATCCCAGAGGACTAGCAGGGGAGACCCAGTACTTC. The chain combines TRBV20-1 with TRBJ2-5; 8 bases map to TRBD2. This CDR3 spans 16 amino acids. Germline V gene data show CDR1 as DFQATT and CDR2 as SNEGSKA (reference sequence). V dropped 0 bases and J dropped 5; count of bases not matched to a gene: 11.

This clonotype has ten or more counts. The chain has TRBV4-2 and TRBJ2-2; no firm D call. The CDR3 totals 12 residues. Germline CDR1 is LGHNA and CDR2 is YNFKEQ. Trimming took 3 bases from V and 6 from J, leaving 5 bases between them. The CDR3 loop is CASSQLAGELFF. The DNA of the CDR3 is TGTGCCAGCAGCCAGCTAGCCGGGGAGCTGTTTTTT.

This clonotype has more than one count but fewer than ten. The chain carries TRBV2 and TRBJ1-5; D uncertain. Trimming left V 9 bases short and J 0 bases short, with 9 bases between. The CDR3 is made up of 13 amino acids. Germline V gene data show CDR1 as SNHLY and CDR2 as FYNNEI. CDR3 sequence: CASTRDSNQPQHF. DNA of the CDR3: TGTGCCAGTACTAGGGATAGCAATCAGCCCCAGCATTTT.

This clonotype was detected a few times. V and J are TRBV24-1 and TRBJ1-5; D is uncertain. Germline-derived CDR1 and CDR2 are KGHDR and SFDVKD. The CDR3 has 17 residues. The V gene lost 4 bases and the J gene lost 7 bases, with 22 bases spanning the gap. Here the CDR3 reads CATSDRTDNVKGQPQHF. The CDR3 DNA is TGTGCCACCAGTGACCGAACAGACAACGTTAAGGGACAGCCCCAGCATTTT.

The gene calls are TRBV10-3 and TRBJ1-2; D unresolved. Trimming took off 4 bases at V and 6 bases at J, with 6 bases between the two ends. The CDR3 loop spans 11 amino acids. Germline V CDR1 and CDR2: ENHRY, SYGVKD. CDR3 loop: CAISAGDGYTF. The CDR3 DNA reads TGTGCCATCAGTGCAGGTGATGGCTACACCTTC.

This clonotype was picked up a small number of times. This chain joins TRBV20-1 and TRBJ1-1, with TRBD1 matching over 12 bases. CDR1 DFQATT and CDR2 SNEGSKA come from the germline V gene (reference sequence). The CDR3 runs 15 residues. J was trimmed by 1 base and V by 8 bases; bases with no gene match: 8. The CDR3 reads CSTSGTGGRNTEAFF. The CDR3 bases are TGCAGTACCTCCGGGACAGGGGGCCGGAACACTGAAGCTTTCTTT.

This clonotype was recorded a few times. The chain combines TRBV2 with TRBJ1-1; D call uncertain. V gave up 4 bases and J gave up 6 bases, with 15 bases separating them. The CDR3 is 14 amino acids. CDR1 is SNHLY and CDR2 is FYNNEI in the germline V gene. The CDR3 bases are TGTGCCAGCAGTGGGACCGGTGGGTACGCTGAAGCTTTCTTT. Protein sequence: CASSGTGGYAEAFF. Variable domain in full (rest from reference TRBV2 and TRBJ1-1): EPEVTQTPSHQVTQMGQEVILRCVPISNHLYFYWYRQILGQKVEFLVSFYNNEISEKSEIFDDQFSVERPDGSNFTLKIRSTKLEDSAMYFCASSGTGGYAEAFFGQGTRLTVV.

This clonotype was seen only once. The chain links TRBV7-9 to TRBJ2-5, with 10 nucleotides matching TRBD1. This CDR3 contains 16 residues. CDR1 and CDR2 (germline): SEHNR, FQNEAQ (reference sequence). Germline trimming cut 0 bases from V and 1 base from J; bases unmatched to any gene: 2. The CDR3 DNA follows: TGTGCCAGCAGCTTAGCTGGGACAGGGGCCCAAGAGACCCAGTACTTC. This encodes CASSLAGTGAQETQYF.

The chain uses TRBV28 and TRBJ1-2; 10 nucleotides align to TRBD1. Trimming cost V 0 bases and J 5 bases; bases outside gene matches: 3. Germline V gene sequence: CDR1 MDHEN, CDR2 SYDVKM. CDR3 length: 15 residues. The CDR3 DNA is TGTGCCAGCAGTTTATGGGGGACAGGGGAATATGGCTACACCTTC. As protein: CASSLWGTGEYGYTF.